These T cell receptor beta chains were read from a single sample in a study of technical replicates of blood from a few donors. Assay: immunoSEQ multiplex PCR; the TCRdb copy retains only in-frame clones and omits some. The sample has some 14,000 clones, 84% seen once. The sample was PBMCs. These TCRs come from a human donor in good health. The CDR3 runs from the conserved cysteine through the conserved F or W. D genes are given only for firm matches. Part of the rows lack a size; the others show once, few, many or a class for expanded clones.

clone_size: NA
j_call: TRBJ2-3
v_call: TRBV6-5
d_call: NA
cdr3_aa: CASGLSGSTDTQYF
cdr3_nt: TGTGCCAGCGGTTTAAGCGGGAGCACAGATACGCAGTATTTT

clone_size: NA
j_call: TRBJ2-1
v_call: TRBV6-6
d_call: NA
cdr3_aa: CASSYGGGTTNEQFF
cdr3_nt: TGTGCCAGCAGTTACGGGGGAGGTACCACCAATGAGCAGTTCTTC

clone_size: NA
j_call: TRBJ2-1
v_call: TRBV19
d_call: NA
cdr3_aa: CASSISSGTYNEQFF
cdr3_nt: TGTGCCAGTAGTATTAGTAGCGGTACCTACAATGAGCAGTTCTTC

clone_size: NA
j_call: TRBJ2-7
v_call: TRBV9
d_call: TRBD2
cdr3_aa: CASSSSTSGSPHEQYF
cdr3_nt: TGTGCCAGCAGCTCTTCGACTAGCGGGAGTCCTCACGAGCAGTACTTC

clone_size: once
j_call: TRBJ2-7
v_call: TRBV4-1
d_call: TRBD1
cdr3_aa: CASSQEQQGQNSYEQYF
cdr3_nt: TGCGCCAGCAGCCAAGAACAACAGGGGCAAAATTCCTACGAGCAGTACTTC

clone_size: NA
j_call: TRBJ2-3
v_call: TRBV2
d_call: TRBD2
cdr3_aa: CASGTSGNIGTDTQYF
cdr3_nt: TGTGCCAGCGGGACTAGCGGGAATATCGGCACAGATACGCAGTATTTT

clone_size: NA
j_call: TRBJ2-5
v_call: TRBV2
d_call: NA
cdr3_aa: CASRVDSLNQETQYF
cdr3_nt: TGTGCCAGCAGGGTAGACAGCCTAAACCAAGAGACCCAGTACTTC

clone_size: NA
j_call: TRBJ2-1
v_call: TRBV7-6
d_call: TRBD2
cdr3_aa: CASSLGGAGASYNEQFF
cdr3_nt: TGTGCCAGCAGCTTAGGAGGAGCGGGAGCCTCCTACAATGAGCAGTTCTTC

clone_size: NA
j_call: TRBJ1-4
v_call: TRBV6-1
d_call: NA
cdr3_aa: CASSESLWQATNEKLFF
cdr3_nt: TGTGCCAGCAGTGAATCTCTATGGCAGGCGACTAATGAAAAACTGTTTTTT

clone_size: NA
j_call: TRBJ2-1
v_call: TRBV19
d_call: TRBD2
cdr3_aa: CASSIDLASGSYNEQFF
cdr3_nt: TGTGCCAGTAGTATAGATCTGGCTAGCGGTTCCTACAATGAGCAGTTCTTC

clone_size: NA
j_call: TRBJ2-3
v_call: TRBV4-1
d_call: NA
cdr3_aa: CASSRQEEPDTQYF
cdr3_nt: TGCGCCAGCAGCAGACAGGAAGAACCAGATACGCAGTATTTT

clone_size: NA
j_call: TRBJ1-1
v_call: TRBV6-5
d_call: NA
cdr3_aa: CASSYSYRNTEAFF
cdr3_nt: TGTGCCAGCAGTTACTCGTACAGGAACACTGAAGCTTTCTTT

clone_size: once
j_call: TRBJ2-7
v_call: TRBV7-3
d_call: TRBD2
cdr3_aa: CASSSTSGRSYEQYF
cdr3_nt: TGTGCCAGCAGCTCGACTAGCGGGAGGTCCTACGAGCAGTACTTC